Listed below are T cell receptor beta chains from one sample, sequenced in a study of esophageal squamous cell carcinoma under preoperative chemotherapy. TCRdb re-called the PCR reads through MiXCR, storing one row per CDR3 protein. The repertoire holds about 12,000 distinct CDR3 sequences, with 45% to 60% as singletons. This material was acquired from a patient given preoperative chemotherapy. The source is a human donor with esophageal squamous cell carcinoma. The donor label of this sample is uncertain. Both conserved end residues are part of each CDR3. The D gene is left open where the match is weak. Not all rows give a size; the values are once, few, many and, for expanded clones, a class.

size	V	J	D	DNA	CDR3
NA	TRBV6-1	TRBJ2-1	NA	TGTGCCGGCACCCCGGGGGTCACCCGAGATGAGCAGTTCTTC	CAGTPGVTRDEQFF
NA	TRBV6-1	TRBJ2-7	NA	TGTGCCAGAATCGGACAGACCAACGAGCAGTACTTC	CARIGQTNEQYF
NA	TRBV6-1	TRBJ2-7	NA	TGTGCCAGCGGGGGCCGGGACCGGGAGACGCAGTACTTC	CASGGRDRETQYF
medium-sized	TRBV7-2	TRBJ2-2	NA	TGTGCCAGCAGCTTAGCGGCAGGGGTGAGCACCGGGGAGCTGTTTTTT	CASSLAAGVSTGELFF
NA	TRBV6-1	TRBJ2-5	NA	TGTGCCAGCGCGGGATTTTGGGGAAGCTACACAGATACCCAGTACTTC	CASAGFWGSYTDTQYF
few	TRBV10-3	TRBJ2-1	TRBD2	TGTGCCATCAGAGCCAGCGGGAGCCACAATGAGCAGTTCTTC	CAIRASGSHNEQFF
NA	TRBV7-2	TRBJ2-4	TRBD2	TGTGCCAGCAGACAGCGGGGGGGGCTAGACCAAAAGATTCAGTACTTC	CASRQRGGLDQKIQYF
NA	TRBV7-8	TRBJ2-1	NA	TGTGCCAGCAGCCCTACCGTCGGGATTTTTGAGCAGTTCTTC	CASSPTVGIFEQFF
NA	TRBV6-1	TRBJ2-7	NA	TGTGCCAGCAGTGTTACAGAGAACGAGCAGTACTTC	CASSVTENEQYF
NA	TRBV12-3/TRBV12-4	TRBJ2-4	NA	TGTGCCAGCACCTCTGCGGGGCTGTGGGCCAAAAATACGCAGTACTTC	CASTSAGLWAKNTQYF
NA	TRBV20-1	TRBJ2-5	TRBD2	TGCAGTGCTCTCTCACTAGCGGGAGTGAGAGAGACCCAGTACTTC	CSALSLAGVRETQYF
NA	TRBV7-7	TRBJ2-5	NA	TGTGCCAGCAGCTTAGAGTTAGCTTCAGCCTACAATGAGCAGTACTTC	CASSLELASAYNEQYF
NA	TRBV6-1	TRBJ2-1	NA	TGTGCCAGCAGTGAACTCACGGGGGCCCCCTACGAGCAGTTCTTC	CASSELTGAPYEQFF
NA	TRBV6-1	TRBJ2-3	TRBD2	TGTGCCAGGGGTGTTGGGGAGCGGGGCCGAGAGACGCAGTATTTT	CARGVGERGRETQYF
NA	TRBV7-2	TRBJ2-6	NA	TGTGCCAGCAGCACCGGGACCAGCCTCGGTGGGGCCAACGTCCTGACTTTC	CASSTGTSLGGANVLTF
few	TRBV6-1	TRBJ1-1	NA	TGTGCCAGCAGTGAACCCGGCCAGGGGAACACTGAAGCTTTCTTT	CASSEPGQGNTEAFF
few	TRBV7-6	TRBJ2-5	TRBD2	TGTGCCAGCAGCTTAGAGGTGGTTCTAGCGGAACAGTACTTC	CASSLEVVLAEQYF
NA	TRBV6-1	TRBJ2-3	NA	TGTGCCAGCAGTGAATTGGGGCGGAGCGCCACAAACATGCAGTATTTT	CASSELGRSATNMQYF
NA	TRBV3-1	TRBJ2-1	NA	TGTGCCAGCAGCCAACGGGCGGGGGCAGGAGGTGAGCAGTTCTTC	CASSQRAGAGGEQFF
NA	TRBV7-2	TRBJ2-7	NA	TGTGCCAGCAGCTTAAAGGGCATCTCCTACGAGCAGTACTTC	CASSLKGISYEQYF